Sequencing of this TCR beta chain was carried out in a study of high-grade serous ovarian cancer treatment subgroups. Study at large: On average, roughly 14,000 reads and under 9,000 unique TCR beta rearrangements were obtained per sample. Notes on the study in general: Higher neoantigen levels went with greater TCR clonal relatedness.

Tumor tissue was taken before any definitive surgery or chemotherapy was given. In regard to this clone: Its matching antigen is unknown.

TCRdb's copy holds only in-frame clones and misses some; the assay was immunoSEQ multiplex PCR. The data contain some 15,000 clones, less than 90% of them singletons. This CDR3 has 14 amino acids. V shed 7 bases and J shed 3 bases, with 16 bases lying between them. CDR1 and CDR2 (germline): SGHRS, YFSETQ. V and J are TRBV5-1 and TRBJ1-1, with a tentative D call TRBD1 (6 bases). This clonotype was sampled from a human donor with high-grade serous ovarian cancer. Sequencing used tumor tissue. The CDR3 DNA is TGCGCCAGCTCCCGTGGGACACAGGACACTGAAGCTTTCTTT. It encodes CASSRGTQDTEAFF. Supplemented by reference TRBV5-1 and TRBJ1-1, the full variable domain reads KAGVTQTPRYLIKTRGQQVTLSCSPISGHRSVSWYQQTPGQGLQFLFEYFSETQRNKGNFPGRFSGRQFSNSRSEMNVSTLELGDSALYLCASSRGTQDTEAFFGQGTRLTVV.